The 20 T cell receptor beta chains below come from one sample, sequenced in a study of human T cells and chemical hapten exposure. TCRdb ran MiXCR on the RACE reads and lists one entry per CDR3 protein. The table includes roughly 100,000 distinct CDR3 sequences, nearly 35% detected once. Regarding time point: patch test 3, about 24 weeks after DPC sensitization. This sample's treatment: therapeutic diphenylcyclopropenone sensitization with weekly scalp DPC. The starting material was whole blood, obtained in connection with sensitization to the hapten diphenylcyclopropenone (DPC). All receptors derive from a middle-aged man with alopecia areata. Some clones in this sample may be carry-over from other donors' samples.

There are a few counts of this clonotype. This CDR3 reads CASRTGNEQYV. CDR3 nucleotides: TGTGCCAGCAGAACAGGGAACGAGCAGTACGTC. This chain uses TRBV28 with TRBJ2-7; D is possibly TRBD1 (6 bases). This CDR3 has 11 residues. Germline-derived CDR1 and CDR2 are MDHEN and SYDVKM. Trimming removed 6 bases from V and 5 bases from J, with 8 bases in between.

The rearrangement joins TRBV4-1 to TRBJ2-3; 7 nucleotides align to TRBD2. The CDR3 is made up of 16 amino acids. In germline, CDR1 is MGHRA, CDR2 YSYEKL. The V and J ends lost 3 bases and 0 bases, in that order; junction bases with no gene match: 6. The CDR3 region is CASSQEAGFSTDTQYF. In DNA, the CDR3 is TGCGCCAGCAGCCAGGAAGCGGGATTCAGCACAGATACGCAGTATTTT.

The chain joins TRBV6-1 to TRBJ1-5; TRBD1 aligns across 8 bases. The CDR3 has 16 amino acids. V trimming: 2 bases; J trimming: 0 bases; junction bases outside the gene matches: 3. Germline values: CDR1 MNHNS, CDR2 SASEGT. In DNA form, the CDR3 reads TGTGCCAGCAGTGAACCAGGGGGCTTTAGCAATCAGCCCCAGCATTTT. As protein: CASSEPGGFSNQPQHF.

This clonotype has more than one count but fewer than ten. V is TRBV6-1 and J is TRBJ1-1; D might be TRBD1 (6 bases). The ends were cut back, 6 bases at V and 0 bases at J, with 17 bases in the middle. The CDR3 spans 16 residues. The V gene's germline CDR1 is MNHNS and CDR2 SASEGT. The CDR3 here is CASSPGHGRLNTEAFF. CDR3 bases: TGTGCCAGCAGCCCGGGACACGGACGTTTGAACACTGAAGCTTTCTTT.

This clonotype was picked up a small number of times. This chain connects TRBV7-2 to TRBJ1-6, with a tentative D call TRBD1 (5 bases). Germline loops: CDR1 SGHTA, CDR2 FQGNSA. The CDR3 has 13 residues. Deletions cut 7 bases from V and 7 bases from J, with 11 bases between. CDR3 sequence: CASTGQINSPLHF. The DNA of the CDR3 is TGTGCCAGCACGGGGCAGATCAATTCACCCCTCCACTTT.

V and J are TRBV7-2 and TRBJ2-3, with 9 bases matching TRBD2. V lost 5 bases to trimming and J lost 2 bases; unmatched junction nucleotides: 8. Germline CDR1 and CDR2: SGHTA and FQGNSA. This CDR3 has 16 amino acids. The CDR3 sequence is CASSLTLAGPTDTQYF. The CDR3 DNA is TGTGCCAGCAGCCTGACCCTAGCGGGACCCACAGATACGCAGTATTTT.

V usage is TRBV7-9 and J usage is TRBJ2-2; D is unclear. CDR1 and CDR2 from the germline V gene are SEHNR and FQNEAQ (reference sequence). The ends were cut back, 1 base at V and 1 base at J, with 4 bases in the middle. The CDR3 spans 14 residues. CDR3 sequence (DNA): TGTGCCAGCAGCTTAGAGGGGAACACCGGGGAGCTGTTTTTT. This encodes CASSLEGNTGELFF.

This chain links TRBV20-1 with TRBJ2-3; the match to TRBD2 covers 7 bases. The trim removed 3 bases at V and 5 bases at J, leaving 5 bases unmatched. Germline values: CDR1 DFQATT, CDR2 SNEGSKA (reference sequence). The CDR3 loop spans 13 amino acids. The CDR3 nucleotides read TGCAGTGCTAGCAGGGAGGGCGTAGATACGCAGTATTTT. Protein product: CSASREGVDTQYF.

This clonotype was seen more than once but under ten times. The chain is built from TRBV4-1 and TRBJ2-7; 7 bases are a match to TRBD1. Trimming cost V 1 base and J 1 base; bases outside gene matches: 4. The CDR3 runs to 15 residues. The germline CDR1 and CDR2 sequences are MGHRA and YSYEKL. CDR3 loop: CASSQGQGPSYEQYV. Written as DNA, the CDR3 is TGCGCCAGCAGCCAAGGACAGGGCCCATCCTACGAGCAGTACGTC.

The genes are TRBV12-3 or TRBV12-4 and TRBJ2-3; D is possibly TRBD1 (5 bases). This CDR3 spans 15 amino acids. V lost 4 bases, J lost 0 bases, and 11 bases lay in between. CDR3 amino acids: CASSSDSLSTDTQYF. CDR3 DNA sequence: TGTGCCAGCAGTTCCGACAGCCTTAGCACAGATACGCAGTATTTT.

The genes are TRBV24-1 and TRBJ1-1; no definite D call. The CDR3 length is 13 residues. Germline V lookup: CDR1 KGHDR, CDR2 SFDVKD. The ends were cut back, 3 bases at V and 6 bases at J, with 10 bases in the middle. The CDR3 sequence is CATSDVGRPEAFF. The CDR3 coding sequence is TGTGCCACCAGTGATGTCGGCAGGCCTGAAGCTTTCTTT.

The sample holds a few counts of this clonotype. This chain joins TRBV24-1 and TRBJ2-3; 8 nucleotides match TRBD2. Unmatched junction bases numbered 4, after V lost 7 bases and J lost 5 bases. The CDR3 runs to 13 residues. The germline V gene has CDR1 KGHDR and CDR2 SFDVKD. The chain's CDR3 is CATSLRGGDTQYF. The CDR3 bases are TGTGCCACCAGCCTCCGGGGGGGAGATACGCAGTATTTT.

This clonotype was observed a few times. This rearrangement joins TRBV20-1 to TRBJ2-7; TRBD2 matches at 7 bases. V was pared by 6 bases and J by 1 base, with 12 bases of the junction left unmatched. Germline V gene lookup returns CDR1 DFQATT and CDR2 SNEGSKA (reference sequence). The CDR3 extends over 15 amino acids. CDR3 region: CSALELGRGSYEQYF. DNA of the CDR3: TGCAGTGCGTTGGAGTTGGGGCGGGGGTCCTACGAGCAGTACTTC.

The rearrangement joins TRBV12-3 or TRBV12-4 to TRBJ1-4, with 8 bases identical to TRBD1. This CDR3 comprises 17 residues. The trim removed 5 bases at V and 7 bases at J, leaving 15 bases unmatched. CDR3 protein: CASSPKPGTGGSEKLFF. The CDR3 DNA reads TGTGCCAGCAGTCCCAAGCCCGGGACAGGTGGGAGTGAAAAACTGTTTTTT.

The gene calls are TRBV5-1 and TRBJ2-5; the D is unclear. The CDR3 has 15 residues. The V gene lost 2 bases and the J gene lost 3 bases, with 14 bases spanning the gap. CDR1 and CDR2 from the germline V gene are SGHRS and YFSETQ. The CDR3 is CASSFFPDSEETQYF. CDR3 DNA: TGCGCCAGCAGCTTCTTCCCGGATTCAGAAGAGACCCAGTACTTC.

The chain recombines TRBV11-3 with TRBJ2-5, with 10 bases aligning to TRBD1. Germline trimming cut 5 bases from V and 3 bases from J; bases unmatched to any gene: 6. Germline V gene data show CDR1 as SGHNT and CDR2 as YENEEA. The CDR3 is made up of 15 amino acids. For the CDR3, the DNA is TGTGCCAGCAGCCACTGGACAGGGGGTGAAGAGACCCAGTACTTC. Residues: CASSHWTGGEETQYF.

This clonotype was counted between two and nine times. The gene calls are TRBV10-3 and TRBJ2-1; possibly TRBD1 or TRBD2 for D (5 bases each). In germline, CDR1 is ENHRY, CDR2 SYGVKD. V lost 0 bases and J lost 6, with 9 bases in between. CDR3 length equals 14 residues. The CDR3 is CAISESGTTNEQFF. CDR3 bases: TGTGCCATCAGTGAGTCGGGGACGACCAATGAGCAGTTCTTC.

The chain links TRBV11-2 to TRBJ2-7; no reliable D call. Germline-derived CDR1 and CDR2 are SGHAT and FQNNGV. V lost 0 bases and J 0 bases, leaving 9 bases between the germline ends. The CDR3 sequence is 15 residues long. The CDR3 loop is CASSLDIKASYEQYV. CDR3 nucleotides: TGTGCCAGCAGCTTAGACATCAAAGCCTCCTACGAGCAGTACGTC.

The CDR3 sequence: CASSEVSQLAGDNEQFF. The DNA of the CDR3 is TGTGCCAGCAGTGAAGTTTCGCAACTAGCGGGAGACAATGAGCAGTTCTTC. V gene TRBV6-1 combines with J gene TRBJ2-1, with 11 nucleotides matching TRBD2. The germline gives CDR1 MNHNS, CDR2 SASEGT. J was trimmed by 5 bases and V by 1 base; bases with no gene match: 7. The CDR3 covers 17 residues.

The J gene is TRBJ2-2, the V gene TRBV3-1; D is uncertain. V was clipped by 3 bases and J by 7 bases, with 12 bases between them. The CDR3 has 14 amino acids. Germline loops: CDR1 LGHDT, CDR2 YNNKEL (reference sequence). The CDR3 sequence is CASSQEWLGGELFF. CDR3 bases: TGTGCCAGCAGCCAGGAGTGGCTCGGCGGGGAGCTGTTTTTT.